Presented here are 28 T cell receptor beta chains from one specimen sequenced in a study of T-cell reconstitution after alpha-beta-depleted transplantation in children. The TCRbeta library incorporated unique molecular identifiers. TCRdb itself ran the PCR reads through MiXCR, one entry per CDR3 protein. The sample carries fewer than 450,000 distinct CDR3 sequences, 15% to 20% recorded once. The specimen was PBMCs, mostly from graft donor cells, collected 360 days after TCRalphabeta/CD19-depleted stem cell transplant. The origin of the receptors is a male patient aged 2-9 years who had a stem cell transplant for acute lymphoblastic leukemia, so the T cells may come from the graft donor.

This chain connects TRBV25-1 to TRBJ1-6; D is unclear. V was trimmed by 2 bases and J by 8 bases, leaving 4 bases between them. Looked up from germline, CDR1 is MGHDK and CDR2 is SYGVNS. This CDR3 has 12 residues. The CDR3 DNA is TGTGCCAGCAGTGAAACCGATTCACCCCTCCACTTT. It is translated as CASSETDSPLHF.

This clonotype was detected ten times or more. The chain links TRBV7-9 to TRBJ2-7; no firm D call. The CDR3 length is 14 residues. Trimming removed 5 bases at V and 3 bases at J, with 14 bases between. Per germline, CDR1 SEHNR and CDR2 FQNEAQ (reference sequence). CDR3 region: CASSKGTELYEQYF. The CDR3 DNA sequence: TGTGCCAGCAGCAAGGGAACGGAACTCTACGAGCAGTACTTC. The full variable domain, completed using reference TRBV7-9 and TRBJ2-7, is DTGVSQNPRHKITKRGQNVTFRCDPISEHNRLYWYRQTLGQGPEFLTYFQNEAQLEKSRLLSDRFSAERPKGSFSTLEIQRTEQGDSAMYLCASSKGTELYEQYFGPGTRLTVT.

The chain links TRBV5-1 to TRBJ2-7, with 10 bases lining up with TRBD2. CDR3 size: 15 residues. Germline V CDR1 and CDR2: SGHRS, YFSETQ. Trimming took 1 base from V and 4 from J; bases not matched to a gene: 5. The CDR3 spells CASSLSVTSGYEQYF. The CDR3 DNA follows: TGCGCCAGCAGCTTGTCGGTGACTAGCGGGTACGAGCAGTACTTC.

The chain employs TRBV9 and TRBJ1-3; D unresolved. CDR3 size: 16 residues. V was shortened by 4 bases and J by 0 bases, with 14 bases between the two germline ends. Germline V gene data show CDR1 as SGDLS and CDR2 as YYNGEE. In DNA, the CDR3 is TGTGCCAGCAGCCCTGCCCTAGGGTCCTCTGGAAACACCATATATTTT. Translation: CASSPALGSSGNTIYF.

This clonotype was counted only a few times. V gene TRBV15 combines with J gene TRBJ2-5, with D unresolved. Germline assignment: CDR1 LNHNV and CDR2 YYDKDF (reference sequence). V was trimmed by 0 bases and J by 5 bases, leaving 13 bases between them. The CDR3 sequence is 15 residues long. This CDR3 is CATSRDIPVGETQYF. In DNA form, the CDR3 reads TGTGCCACCAGCAGAGATATACCCGTGGGGGAGACCCAGTACTTC.

The genes are TRBV7-2 and TRBJ2-1, with D tentatively TRBD1 (6 bases). Germline loops: CDR1 SGHTA, CDR2 FQGNSA. The CDR3 is made up of 15 amino acids. The ends were cut back, 4 bases at V and 5 bases at J, with 15 bases in the middle. CDR3 coding DNA: TGTGCCAGCAGCTCACAGGGTCGGAGCAACAATGAGCAGTTCTTC. Encoded protein: CASSSQGRSNNEQFF.

This clonotype has a count of ten or more. This sequence joins TRBV4-3 and TRBJ2-1; D possibly corresponds to TRBD2 (5 bases). Between the trimmed V and J ends, which lost 0 bases and 4 bases, there was a span of 16 bases. This CDR3 is 17 amino acids long. Looked up from germline, CDR1 is LGHNA and CDR2 is YSLEER. Here the CDR3 DNA reads TGCGCCAGCAGCCAAGACCGAAGGACTCTCGGGTACAATGAGCAGTTCTTC. Translation: CASSQDRRTLGYNEQFF.

This clonotype came up many times. The chain carries TRBV5-1 and TRBJ2-2, with D possibly matching TRBD1 (6 bases). Germline assignment: CDR1 SGHRS and CDR2 YFSETQ. This CDR3 spans 15 amino acids. Trimming took off 0 bases at V and 1 base at J, with 7 bases between the two ends. CDR3 DNA sequence: TGCGCCAGCAGCTTGGGGACAGAGAACACCGGGGAGCTGTTTTTT. This sequence encodes CASSLGTENTGELFF.

The chain joins TRBV9 to TRBJ2-3; 7 bases map to TRBD2. The V segment lost 4 bases and the J segment 2 bases; nucleotides outside the gene matches: 10. The CDR3 length is 16 residues. The germline CDR1 and CDR2 sequences are SGDLS and YYNGEE. The CDR3 spells CASSPRPWDYTDTQYF. The CDR3 nucleotides read TGTGCCAGCAGCCCTAGGCCCTGGGACTACACAGATACGCAGTATTTT. Full variable domain (rest looked up from reference TRBV9 and TRBJ2-3): DSGVTQTPKHLITATGQRVTLRCSPRSGDLSVYWYQQSLDQGLQFLIQYYNGEERAKGNILERFSAQQFPDLHSELNLSSLELGDSALYFCASSPRPWDYTDTQYFGPGTRLTVL.

V usage is TRBV7-9 and J usage is TRBJ2-1, with 9 bases identical to TRBD2. The trim removed 4 bases at V and 6 bases at J, leaving 13 bases unmatched. There are 17 residues in the CDR3. Germline CDR1 reads SEHNR; CDR2 reads FQNEAQ (reference sequence). CDR3 loop: CASSSLSERGVGNEQFF. The CDR3 DNA sequence: TGTGCCAGCAGCTCCCTTAGTGAGCGGGGGGTCGGCAATGAGCAGTTCTTC.

This clonotype was seen more than once but under ten times. This chain uses TRBV5-1 with TRBJ2-1, with 11 bases aligning to TRBD2. Germline V gene data show CDR1 as SGHRS and CDR2 as YFSETQ. Trimming at V came to 0 bases and at J to 14 bases, leaving 13 bases not matched to a gene. The CDR3 length is 16 residues. CDR3 amino acids: CASSLAPRLAGKSEFF. DNA for the CDR3: TGCGCCAGCAGCTTGGCACCCCGACTAGCGGGAAAATCAGAGTTCTTC.

This clonotype was counted at least ten times. The V call is TRBV5-1, the J call TRBJ2-1; possibly TRBD1 for D (6 bases). Deletions cut 0 bases from V and 2 bases from J, with 12 bases between. This CDR3 is built from 16 residues. From germline, CDR1 is SGHRS and CDR2 YFSETQ. This chain's CDR3 is CASSLGQGMAYNEQFF. CDR3 DNA: TGCGCCAGCAGCTTGGGGCAGGGGATGGCCTACAATGAGCAGTTCTTC.

This clonotype was seen a few times. The chain employs TRBV28 and TRBJ2-2; TRBD1 matches 9 bases. Germline CDR1 is MDHEN and CDR2 is SYDVKM. The CDR3 has 16 residues. The junction had 5 bases not matched to a gene; V was cut back by 2 bases and J by 4 bases. CDR3: CASSLTGGTITGELFF. CDR3 nucleotides: TGTGCCAGCAGTTTAACAGGGGGCACGATCACCGGGGAGCTGTTTTTT. Full variable domain (rest looked up from reference TRBV28 and TRBJ2-2): DVKVTQSSRYLVKRTGEKVFLECVQDMDHENMFWYRQDPGLGLRLIYFSYDVKMKEKGDIPEGYSVSREKKERFSLILESASTNQTSMYLCASSLTGGTITGELFFGEGSRLTVL.

This clonotype turned up a few times. CDR3 amino acids: CASSKDRSYGGYTF. The CDR3 region has the DNA TGTGCCAGCAGCAAGGACAGAAGCTATGGGGGCTACACCTTC. The chain is built from TRBV7-3 and TRBJ1-2; the D gene is possibly TRBD1 (6 bases). V was trimmed by 5 bases and J by 8 bases, leaving 18 bases between them. CDR3 length: 14 residues. Germline V gene lookup returns CDR1 SGHTA and CDR2 FQGTGA.

This clonotype was counted between two and nine times. The chain couples TRBV28 to TRBJ2-3; TRBD2 agrees at 9 bases. The V segment lost 3 bases and the J segment 0 bases; nucleotides outside the gene matches: 7. Looked up from germline, CDR1 is MDHEN and CDR2 is SYDVKM. The CDR3 contains 17 residues. CDR3 in DNA: TGTGCCAGCAGTTTCAACCCAGCGGGAGGAAGCACAGATACGCAGTATTTT. This encodes CASSFNPAGGSTDTQYF.

Ten or more counts support this clonotype. The chain is built from TRBV5-1 and TRBJ2-1; D remains unclear. This CDR3 region has 15 residues. Germline CDR1 and CDR2: SGHRS and YFSETQ. V dropped 1 base and J dropped 1 base, with 9 bases sitting between them. The DNA of the CDR3 is TGCGCCAGCAGCTTGAGTGATATATCCTACAATGAGCAGTTCTTC. It translates to CASSLSDISYNEQFF.

The rearrangement joins TRBV28 to TRBJ2-7; D ambiguous. Germline CDR1 MDHEN, CDR2 SYDVKM. CDR3 length: 14 residues. Trimming cost V 7 bases and J 3 bases, with 16 bases left between them. CDR3 residues: CASTTPGRLYEQYF. The CDR3 bases are TGTGCCAGCACAACCCCGGGCCGGCTCTACGAGCAGTACTTC.

This chain joins TRBV29-1 and TRBJ1-2, with D unresolved. The germline gives CDR1 SQVTM, CDR2 ANQGSEA. V lost 5 bases and J 2 bases, leaving 9 bases between the germline ends. This CDR3 is 12 amino acids long. CDR3 region: CSVLDGNYGYTF. The CDR3 DNA reads as TGCAGCGTTTTGGACGGGAACTATGGCTACACCTTC.

V gene TRBV9 combines with J gene TRBJ1-3, with TRBD1 matching 8 bases. Trimming removed 0 bases from V and 7 bases from J; junction bases left unmatched: 9. The CDR3 has 16 residues. The germline gives CDR1 SGDLS, CDR2 YYNGEE. The CDR3 nucleotides read TGTGCCAGCAGCGTAGCCGGGACAGGACAAGATAACACCATATATTTT. Amino acids: CASSVAGTGQDNTIYF.

This clonotype occurred a few times. The chain's CDR3 is CASSLQAGDTQYF. Here the CDR3 DNA reads TGTGCCAGCAGTTTGCAGGCGGGAGATACGCAGTATTTT. The J gene is TRBJ2-3, the V gene TRBV28; D possibly corresponds to TRBD2 (5 bases). Germline V lookup: CDR1 MDHEN, CDR2 SYDVKM. There are 13 residues in the CDR3. V lost 3 bases, J lost 5 bases, and 9 bases lay in between.

V and J are TRBV5-6 and TRBJ2-5; TRBD1 matches at 8 bases. There are 16 residues in the CDR3. V lost 4 bases, J lost 2 bases, and 10 bases stayed unmatched. The germline V gene encodes CDR1 SGHDT and CDR2 YYEEEE. Here the CDR3 reads CASSPRQGSAQETQYF. The DNA of the CDR3 is TGTGCCAGCAGCCCCCGACAGGGGAGCGCTCAAGAGACCCAGTACTTC.

J is TRBJ2-1 and V is TRBV29-1, with 11 bases that match TRBD1. The CDR3 totals 15 residues. V lost 3 bases to trimming and J lost 6 bases; unmatched junction nucleotides: 7. Germline CDR1 and CDR2: SQVTM and ANQGSEA. CDR3 DNA sequence: TGCAGCGTTGAGCCTTACGGGACAGGGGGCAATGAGCAGTTCTTC. This sequence encodes CSVEPYGTGGNEQFF.

CDR3 residues: CASGDDTGELFF. The CDR3 DNA reads TGCGCCAGTGGCGACGACACCGGGGAGCTGTTTTTT. This chain connects TRBV4-3 to TRBJ2-2, with D unclear. With 9 bases removed from V and 3 bases from J, the gap between germline ends came to 8 bases. Germline V lookup: CDR1 LGHNA, CDR2 YSLEER. The CDR3 is 12 amino acids.

The chain has TRBV7-2 and TRBJ1-2, with 8 bases matching TRBD1. V was clipped by 2 bases and J by 1 base; unmatched bases: 15. The CDR3 totals 19 residues. Germline values: CDR1 SGHTA, CDR2 FQGNSA. The CDR3 nucleotides are TGTGCCAGCAGCTTATCGCCGGGACAGGCTGTTTCCGTTAACTATGGCTACACCTTC. It yields the protein CASSLSPGQAVSVNYGYTF.

The sample holds a few counts of this clonotype. This chain connects TRBV12-3 or TRBV12-4 to TRBJ2-2; D gene ambiguous. CDR3 length: 15 residues. Trimming left V 3 bases short and J 0 bases short, with 8 bases between. Here the CDR3 reads CASSLRRSNTGELFF. CDR3 in DNA: TGTGCCAGCAGTTTGCGAAGATCGAACACCGGGGAGCTGTTTTTT.

The sample holds a few counts of this clonotype. V is TRBV2 and J is TRBJ2-2; the match to TRBD2 covers 10 bases. J gave up 7 bases and V 7 bases, and 9 bases lay outside the gene matches. This CDR3 has 15 residues. CDR1 and CDR2 from the germline V gene are SNHLY and FYNNEI. CDR3 bases: TGTGCCAGCAAGGCGACTAGCGGGCCCTTCGGGGAGCTGTTTTTT. Protein sequence: CASKATSGPFGELFF.

V usage is TRBV7-9 and J usage is TRBJ2-5, with D tentatively TRBD2 (5 bases). The V end was cut by 6 bases, the J end by 2 bases, with 10 bases between. Germline-derived CDR1 and CDR2 are SEHNR and FQNEAQ (reference sequence). CDR3 size: 13 residues. CDR3 region: CASSRTEQETQYF. The DNA of the CDR3 is TGTGCCAGCAGTAGGACTGAACAAGAGACCCAGTACTTC. Filled out from reference TRBV7-9 and TRBJ2-5, the complete variable domain reads DTGVSQNPRHKITKRGQNVTFRCDPISEHNRLYWYRQTLGQGPEFLTYFQNEAQLEKSRLLSDRFSAERPKGSFSTLEIQRTEQGDSAMYLCASSRTEQETQYFGPGTRLLVL.

This clonotype has more than one count but fewer than ten. J is TRBJ2-5 and V is TRBV27; D is undetermined. This CDR3 contains 15 residues. Germline V CDR1 and CDR2: MNHEY, SMNVEV (reference sequence). V lost 3 bases, J lost 5 bases, and 16 bases lay in between. The CDR3 loop is CASSLGITLGETQYF. DNA of the CDR3: TGTGCCAGCAGTTTGGGAATTACCCTAGGGGAGACCCAGTACTTC.